The 20 T cell receptor beta chains below all came from one sample that was sequenced in a study of shared clonotypes between healthy human individuals. The table came from immunoSEQ multiplex PCR; TCRdb's copy has only in-frame clones and leaves some out. Here the sample spans under 700,000 clones, around 96% being singletons. Terminally differentiated effector memory CD45RA+ cells were left out of the naive CD8 fraction, which was CD45RO-negative and positively selected for CCR7. The sequencing input was naive CD8+ T cells sorted from blood. These receptors were obtained from a woman in her thirties in good health.

CDR3 in DNA: TGCGCCAGCAGCCACTATACAGGGGACTACGAGCAGTACTTC. Translation gives CASSHYTGDYEQYF. The chain links TRBV4-1 to TRBJ2-7; 7 nucleotides agree with TRBD1. The CDR3 runs to 14 residues. Germline values: CDR1 MGHRA, CDR2 YSYEKL. J was trimmed by 3 bases and V by 3 bases; bases with no gene match: 5.

This clone appeared a single time. The genes are TRBV6-5 and TRBJ2-7; 8 bases fit TRBD2. CDR3 length: 14 residues. V was pared by 6 bases and J by 3 bases, with 7 bases of the junction left unmatched. Germline V gene lookup returns CDR1 MNHEY and CDR2 SVGAGI. CDR3 in amino acids: CASSQRERDYEQYF. The CDR3 bases are TGTGCCAGCAGCCAGCGGGAGAGGGACTACGAGCAGTACTTC.

This clone has just one count. The V gene is TRBV7-9, the J gene TRBJ2-7; D call uncertain. Trimming left V 4 bases short and J 2 bases short, with 21 bases between. The CDR3 sequence is 17 residues long. Germline lookup yields CDR1 SEHNR and CDR2 FQNEAQ (reference sequence). The CDR3 sequence: CASSWGSDNGGAYEQYF. The CDR3, as DNA: TGTGCCAGCAGCTGGGGATCGGATAACGGTGGGGCCTACGAGCAGTACTTC.

The V and J genes are TRBV5-4 and TRBJ2-3; no definite D call. This CDR3 region has 14 residues. Trimming took 6 bases from V and 0 from J, leaving 11 bases between them. The V gene's germline CDR1 is SGHNT and CDR2 YYREEE (reference sequence). CDR3 protein: CASNWDSSTDTQYF. The CDR3, as DNA: TGTGCCAGCAACTGGGATTCTAGCACAGATACGCAGTATTTT.

V usage is TRBV11-2 and J usage is TRBJ2-7; possibly TRBD2 for D (6 bases). The V and J ends lost 5 bases and 1 base respectively, with 18 bases between them. Germline V CDR1 and CDR2: SGHAT, FQNNGV. The CDR3 consists of 16 residues. This CDR3 reads CASSRLSSVDSYEQYF. For the CDR3, the DNA is TGTGCCAGCAGCCGCCTCTCTAGCGTTGATTCCTACGAGCAGTACTTC. Based on the CDR3 plus reference TRBV11-2 and TRBJ2-7, the full variable domain is EAGVAQSPRYKIIEKRQSVAFWCNPISGHATLYWYQQILGQGPKLLIQFQNNGVVDDSQLPKDRFSAERLKGVDSTLKIQPAKLEDSAVYLCASSRLSSVDSYEQYFGPGTRLTVT.

V and J are TRBV19 and TRBJ1-1; no clear D. The CDR3 is 12 residues long. Trimming pared 5 bases from V and 11 bases from J, leaving 15 bases between. Per germline, CDR1 LNHDA and CDR2 SQIVND (reference sequence). This chain's CDR3 is CASSAPGSQAFF. CDR3 DNA sequence: TGTGCCAGTAGTGCCCCCGGGAGTCAGGCTTTCTTT.

The chain recombines TRBV5-4 with TRBJ1-2; 11 bases fit TRBD1. Trimming removed 3 bases from V and 7 bases from J; junction bases left unmatched: 8. The CDR3 contains 15 residues. The germline gives CDR1 SGHNT, CDR2 YYREEE (reference sequence). Here the CDR3 reads CASSSRTGGFFGYTF. CDR3 coding DNA: TGTGCCAGCAGCTCGAGGACAGGGGGCTTCTTTGGCTACACCTTC.

The sample holds one count of this clone. This rearrangement joins TRBV28 to TRBJ2-7; TRBD1 aligns across 9 bases. CDR1 MDHEN and CDR2 SYDVKM come from the germline V gene. The CDR3 length is 14 residues. Germline trimming cut 4 bases from V and 9 bases from J; bases unmatched to any gene: 10. CDR3 sequence reads: CASSSSDRGLRQYF. In DNA, the CDR3 is TGTGCCAGCAGTTCATCGGACAGGGGATTGCGGCAGTACTTC.

The chain combines TRBV9 with TRBJ2-1; either TRBD1 or TRBD2 may supply D (6 bases each). V dropped 3 bases and J dropped 6 bases, with 22 bases sitting between them. Germline loops: CDR1 SGDLS, CDR2 YYNGEE. This CDR3 has 17 amino acids. CDR3 sequence (DNA): TGTGCCAGCAGCGAGGGGGGAGGCCTAGGATTGGTCAATGAGCAGTTCTTC. It translates to CASSEGGGLGLVNEQFF.

The V call is TRBV6-5, the J call TRBJ2-7; D could derive from TRBD1 or TRBD2 (5 bases each). Germline assignment: CDR1 MNHEY and CDR2 SVGAGI. The ends were cut back, 4 bases at V and 4 bases at J, with 14 bases in the middle. The CDR3 has 14 residues. The CDR3 bases are TGTGCCAGCAGTTTCGGGGCAGGTCGTTACGAGCAGTACTTC. This codes for CASSFGAGRYEQYF.

The sample holds one count of this clone. The J gene is TRBJ2-7, the V gene TRBV5-6; D ambiguous. The V gene lost 4 bases and the J gene lost 1 base, with 9 bases spanning the gap. Germline V gene data show CDR1 as SGHDT and CDR2 as YYEEEE. CDR3 length: 13 amino acids. CDR3 nucleotide sequence: TGTGCCAGCAGCAATACGGAATCCTACGAGCAGTACTTC. Its translation is CASSNTESYEQYF.

V and J are TRBV7-3 and TRBJ1-5, with a possible D match to TRBD1 (6 bases). The CDR3 has 14 residues. The V gene lost 5 bases and the J gene lost 0 bases, with 8 bases spanning the gap. CDR1 SGHTA and CDR2 FQGTGA come from the germline V gene. The CDR3 loop is CASSQDSSNQPQHF. CDR3 nucleotide sequence: TGTGCCAGCAGCCAGGACAGTAGCAATCAGCCCCAGCATTTT.

This rearrangement joins TRBV9 to TRBJ2-1, with 7 bases matching TRBD2. This CDR3 is 16 amino acids long. V gave up 4 bases and J gave up 3 bases; unmatched junction bases: 10. Per germline, CDR1 SGDLS and CDR2 YYNGEE. CDR3 in amino acids: CASSLTSGTNYNEQFF. In DNA, the CDR3 is TGTGCCAGCAGCCTCACATCCGGGACTAACTACAATGAGCAGTTCTTC.

This clone was seen just once. The V call is TRBV19, the J call TRBJ1-1, with D hard to call. The V and J ends lost 6 bases and 0 bases respectively, with 11 bases between them. Per germline, CDR1 LNHDA and CDR2 SQIVND (reference sequence). The CDR3 runs 14 residues. CDR3 protein: CASSVLGLNTEAFF. CDR3 bases: TGTGCCAGTAGCGTTTTGGGTTTGAACACTGAAGCTTTCTTT.

This clone was picked up a small number of times. The chain is built from TRBV29-1 and TRBJ1-1, with a possible D match to TRBD1 (5 bases). V lost 5 bases to trimming and J lost 7 bases, with 11 bases between them. The CDR3 contains 11 residues. CDR1 is SQVTM, CDR2 ANQGSEA, per germline. The CDR3 DNA reads TGCAGCGTTATGGACACCTATGAAGCTTTCTTT. Its translation is CSVMDTYEAFF.

The chain uses TRBV28 and TRBJ2-7; TRBD1 or TRBD2 may be the D gene (5 bases each). The CDR3 has 16 amino acids. Trimming pared 5 bases from V and 4 bases from J, leaving 21 bases between. Germline-derived CDR1 and CDR2 are MDHEN and SYDVKM. CDR3 DNA: TGTGCCAGCAGTCCCGGGACGGACTTGGAGAGTTACGAGCAGTACTTC. Amino acids: CASSPGTDLESYEQYF.

The gene calls are TRBV25-1 and TRBJ2-5; D ambiguous. V lost 5 bases to trimming and J lost 5 bases, with 15 bases between them. From germline, CDR1 is MGHDK and CDR2 SYGVNS. CDR3 length: 14 amino acids. CDR3 bases: TGTGCCAGCAGTAGCCGGGCCCACGATGAGACCCAGTACTTC. Translation gives CASSSRAHDETQYF.

V is TRBV21-1 and J is TRBJ2-7; the DNA was not used to check the table's D call, TRBD1. TRBV21-1 is classified as a pseudogene. The CDR3 is 12 amino acids. The CDR3 nucleotides read TGTGCCAGCAGCAAGCCAGGCTACGAGCAGTACTTC. This translates into CASSKPGYEQYF.

This sequence joins TRBV30 and TRBJ2-7; D is unclear. The V end lost 0 bases, the J end lost 5 bases, and 11 bases lay between the germline ends. Germline CDR1 is GTSNPN and CDR2 is SVGIG (reference sequence). The CDR3 covers 13 residues. CDR3 sequence (DNA): TGTGCCTGGAGTGTACTCCCGGCTGACGAGCAGTACTTC. Translating it yields CAWSVLPADEQYF.

This clone showed up just once. V usage is TRBV28 and J usage is TRBJ2-1, with a possible D match to TRBD2 (6 bases). The CDR3 has 15 residues. Germline-derived CDR1 and CDR2 are MDHEN and SYDVKM. The V and J ends lost 5 bases and 8 bases respectively, with 19 bases between them. As DNA, the CDR3 is TGTGCCAGCAGTGCGCGGGACCGCCGATTCGATGAGCAGTTCTTC. Translation gives CASSARDRRFDEQFF.